The 21 T cell receptor beta chains below come from one sample, sequenced in a study of blood T cell repertoires in COVID-19. The repertoire was sequenced with immunoSEQ multiplex PCR; TCRdb's copy has only in-frame clones and lacks some. The sample has 30,000 to 35,000 clones; more than 70% are singletons. The specimen was peripheral blood. Every receptor here comes from a human donor in a cohort sampled during active COVID-19.

The chain joins TRBV6-5 to TRBJ2-7, with 14 bases fitting TRBD2. With 6 bases clipped from V and 3 bases from J, the junction kept 4 bases outside the gene matches. The CDR3 runs to 15 residues. Germline-derived CDR1 and CDR2 are MNHEY and SVGAGI. The CDR3 DNA sequence: TGTGCCAGCAGCCGAGGGACTAGCGGGAGCTACGAGCAGTACTTC. Amino acids: CASSRGTSGSYEQYF.

This clone came up a few times. The CDR3 is CASSEGSQPQHF. CDR3 bases: TGTGCCAGCAGTGAAGGGAGTCAGCCCCAGCATTTT. The chain combines TRBV2 with TRBJ1-5; D gene ambiguous. The CDR3 totals 12 residues. CDR1 is SNHLY, CDR2 FYNNEI, per germline. The V gene lost 1 base and the J gene lost 6 bases, with 4 bases spanning the gap.

The chain is built from TRBV28 and TRBJ2-1; 7 nucleotides match TRBD2. J lost 7 bases, V lost 3 bases, and 6 bases had no gene match. CDR3 size: 14 residues. CDR1 is MDHEN and CDR2 is SYDVKM in the germline V gene. The chain's CDR3 is CASSFWGGGNEQFF. CDR3 sequence (DNA): TGTGCCAGCAGTTTTTGGGGGGGTGGGAATGAGCAGTTCTTC.

Here the CDR3 reads CASSSPSGSPETQYF. The CDR3 DNA is TGTGCCAGCAGTTCGCCTAGCGGTTCGCCGGAGACCCAGTACTTC. The rearrangement joins TRBV6-2 or TRBV6-3 to TRBJ2-5, with 7 bases fitting TRBD2. Trimming removed 4 bases from V and 5 bases from J; junction bases left unmatched: 10. Germline CDR1 reads MNHEY; CDR2 reads SVGEGT. This CDR3 spans 15 amino acids.

The chain carries TRBV2 and TRBJ2-3; unclear D gene. The CDR3 runs to 14 residues. Germline loops: CDR1 SNHLY, CDR2 FYNNEI. The V end was cut by 4 bases, the J end by 6 bases, with 14 bases between. The CDR3 protein is CASSVTVSRDTQYF. In DNA, the CDR3 is TGTGCCAGCAGTGTGACCGTTTCGAGGGATACGCAGTATTTT.

The chain is built from TRBV4-1 and TRBJ1-5, with 10 bases lining up with TRBD1. V gave up 4 bases and J gave up 6 bases; unmatched junction bases: 3. The length of the CDR3 is 14 residues. Germline V gives CDR1 MGHRA, CDR2 YSYEKL. The CDR3: CASSLGQGGQPQHF. For the CDR3, the DNA is TGCGCCAGCAGCCTCGGACAGGGGGGTCAGCCCCAGCATTTT.

The chain carries TRBV7-3 and TRBJ2-7; 7 nucleotides align to TRBD2. V lost 5 bases to trimming and J lost 2 bases; unmatched junction nucleotides: 9. This CDR3 comprises 15 residues. Looked up from germline, CDR1 is SGHTA and CDR2 is FQGTGA. The CDR3 reads CASSPTVAGPYEQYF. The CDR3 DNA follows: TGTGCCAGCAGCCCAACAGTAGCGGGTCCCTACGAGCAGTACTTC. The entire variable domain, with the rest obtained from reference TRBV7-3 and TRBJ2-7, is as follows: GAGVSQTPSNKVTEKGKYVELRCDPISGHTALYWYRQSLGQGPEFLIYFQGTGAADDSGLPNDRFFAVRPEGSVSTLKIQRTERGDSAVYLCASSPTVAGPYEQYFGPGTRLTVT.

This chain joins TRBV2 and TRBJ2-1; D is perhaps TRBD1 (6 bases). Germline V gives CDR1 SNHLY, CDR2 FYNNEI. V was pared by 5 bases and J by 6 bases, with 11 bases between. The CDR3 is made up of 13 amino acids. This CDR3 is CASSKQGVNEQFF. The DNA of the CDR3 is TGTGCCAGCAGTAAACAGGGTGTCAATGAGCAGTTCTTC.

A few counts support this clone. In DNA form, the CDR3 reads TGTGCCAGCAGCCAAGTCAACAGGGTCACCTATAATTCACCCCTCCACTTT. Residues: CASSQVNRVTYNSPLHF. This chain joins TRBV3-1 (or the pseudogene TRBV3-2) and TRBJ1-6; TRBD1 might be the D (6 bases). V was trimmed by 1 base and J by 2 bases, leaving 12 bases between them. Per the germline V gene, CDR1 is LGHDT and CDR2 is YNNKEL (reference sequence). The CDR3 is 17 residues long.

The CDR3 DNA reads TGTGCCACCCGGGATTACCGTAGTGGTGAGGTCTACAATGAGCAGTTCTTC. It translates to CATRDYRSGEVYNEQFF. The chain couples TRBV7-6 to TRBJ2-1; the D gene is possibly TRBD2 (5 bases). The V end was cut by 10 bases, the J end by 3 bases, with 25 bases between. Germline CDR1 SGHVS, CDR2 FNYEAQ. This CDR3 is 17 amino acids long.

This chain uses TRBV28 with TRBJ1-1; D perhaps matches TRBD1 (5 bases). V was cut by 0 bases and J by 11 bases, with 19 bases left in between. This CDR3 comprises 15 residues. The V gene's germline CDR1 is MDHEN and CDR2 SYDVKM. The CDR3 bases are TGTGCCAGCAGTTTATGGCCTAGGGGACTAGTGGGTGCTTTCTTT. It codes for CASSLWPRGLVGAFF.

V and J are TRBV7-3 and TRBJ1-6; no firm D call. The CDR3 is 13 residues long. With 4 bases removed from V and 8 bases from J, the gap between germline ends came to 9 bases. Looked up from germline, CDR1 is SGHTA and CDR2 is FQGTGA. CDR3 region: CASSSLSDSPLHF. CDR3 bases: TGTGCCAGCAGCTCACTATCTGATTCACCCCTCCACTTT.

The rearrangement joins TRBV9 to TRBJ2-1; 8 bases line up with TRBD1. The CDR3 totals 15 residues. V lost 4 bases to trimming and J lost 8 bases; unmatched junction nucleotides: 11. CDR1 is SGDLS, CDR2 YYNGEE, per germline. The CDR3 nucleotides are TGTGCCAGCAGCCTCCGGACAGGGCTCCTGGATGAGCAGTTCTTC. It is translated as CASSLRTGLLDEQFF.

The chain uses TRBV28 and TRBJ1-6; no clear D gene. The germline gives CDR1 MDHEN, CDR2 SYDVKM. The CDR3 consists of 12 residues. Trimming took 7 bases from V and 7 from J, leaving 8 bases between them. The CDR3 DNA follows: TGTGCCAGCACCCTACTAAATTCACCCCTCCACTTT. Encoded protein: CASTLLNSPLHF.

The chain combines TRBV11-2 with TRBJ1-1; possible D gene TRBD1, 5 bases. There are 14 residues in the CDR3. V was clipped by 4 bases and J by 5 bases, with 14 bases between them. CDR1 and CDR2 (germline): SGHAT, FQNNGV. The CDR3 DNA follows: TGTGCCAGCAGCTGGTTGACAGACGGAACTGAAGCTTTCTTT. Protein product: CASSWLTDGTEAFF.

The sample holds a few counts of this clone. The chain recombines TRBV7-9 with TRBJ1-6, with D possibly TRBD1 on 5 matching bases. Germline assignment: CDR1 SEHNR and CDR2 FQNEAQ (reference sequence). The CDR3 loop spans 14 amino acids. V was pared by 1 base and J by 7 bases, with 8 bases between. For the CDR3, the DNA is TGTGCCAGCAGCTTAGGACAGAGAAATTCACCCCTCCACTTT. Protein product: CASSLGQRNSPLHF.

This clone was picked up one time. The chain carries TRBV19 and TRBJ2-5, with 7 bases matching TRBD1. The CDR3 runs to 15 residues. The ends lost 5 bases at V and 6 bases at J; junction bases unmatched: 12. Germline-derived CDR1 and CDR2 are LNHDA and SQIVND (reference sequence). The CDR3 region is CASSAGTAGKKTQYF. The DNA of the CDR3 is TGTGCCAGTAGTGCCGGGACAGCCGGGAAGAAGACCCAGTACTTC.

This rearrangement joins TRBV28 to TRBJ2-5; 11 bases are a match to TRBD2. V lost 5 bases, J lost 4 bases, and 9 bases stayed unmatched. The germline gives CDR1 MDHEN, CDR2 SYDVKM. This CDR3 comprises 16 residues. This CDR3 reads CASSGPSGGNRETQYF. The CDR3 DNA is TGTGCCAGCAGTGGACCTAGCGGGGGGAACCGAGAGACCCAGTACTTC.

The J gene is TRBJ1-2, the V gene TRBV7-2, with 9 bases aligning to TRBD1. The CDR3 has 15 residues. J gave up 3 bases and V 4 bases, and 6 bases lay outside the gene matches. Germline assignment: CDR1 SGHTA and CDR2 FQGNSA. CDR3 in DNA: TGTGCCAGCAGCTCCAAGACAGGGGGGGACTATGGCTACACCTTC. This gives the protein CASSSKTGGDYGYTF.

The chain couples TRBV20-1 to TRBJ1-1; no firm D call. The CDR3 loop spans 11 amino acids. The V end was cut by 3 bases, the J end by 10 bases, with 12 bases between. Germline V CDR1 and CDR2: DFQATT, SNEGSKA (reference sequence). For the CDR3, the DNA is TGCAGTGCTAGGGAGATGAACGGAGCTTTCTTT. It encodes CSAREMNGAFF.

The rearrangement links TRBV7-2 to TRBJ2-1; TRBD2 is a possible D gene (6 bases). This CDR3 has 16 residues. V lost 1 base and J 0 bases, leaving 10 bases between the germline ends. Germline V gene data show CDR1 as SGHTA and CDR2 as FQGNSA. CDR3 coding DNA: TGTGCCAGCAGCTTAGGGTCGGGAGTCTCCTACAATGAGCAGTTCTTC. Protein sequence: CASSLGSGVSYNEQFF.